The rows below give T cell receptor beta chains drawn from one sample of a study of early T cells in non-severe SARS-CoV-2 infection. Using its own MiXCR run on the 5' RACE reads, TCRdb lists one record per CDR3 protein. This table has some 77,000 distinct CDR3 sequences, 5% appearing once. The specimen comprised whole blood, sampled at baseline. The receptors here all came from an adult who was a healthcare worker with PCR-confirmed SARS-CoV-2 infection or an uninfected control (not recorded which). CDR3s include the opening cysteine and the closing phenylalanine or tryptophan. The D gene is left open where the match is weak. Expanded clones are given a class, and other clones once, few, many or no size at all.

j_call,d_call,clone_size,v_call,cdr3_nt,cdr3_aa
TRBJ1-1,TRBD1,many,TRBV27,TGTGCCAGCAGTCCCCGGACAGGGGTGCGCACTGAAGCTTTCTTT,CASSPRTGVRTEAFF
TRBJ2-7,.,many,TRBV7-6,TGTGCCAGCAGCTTAGGAGGCACCGGGCCCCACGAGCAGTACTTC,CASSLGGTGPHEQYF
TRBJ2-5,TRBD1,medium-sized,TRBV28,TGTGCCAGCAGCGCGACAGGGGGGCTGGAGACCCAGTACTTC,CASSATGGLETQYF
TRBJ2-1,TRBD1,few,TRBV24-1,TGTGCCACCAGTGATGGAGGGACAGGGTACAATGAGCAGTTCTTC,CATSDGGTGYNEQFF
TRBJ1-2,TRBD1,many,TRBV19,TGTGCCACCGAACCAGAACAGGGGGCTGGCTATGGCTACACCTTC,CATEPEQGAGYGYTF
TRBJ1-4,.,many,TRBV20-1,TGCAGTGCTCACGGGACGGGAAATGAAAAACTGTTTTTT,CSAHGTGNEKLFF
TRBJ2-7,.,many,TRBV7-6,TGTGCCAGCAGCTTAGGACAAGCCAACTACGAGCAGTACTTC,CASSLGQANYEQYF
TRBJ2-1,.,many,TRBV6-2/TRBV6-3,TGTGCCAGCAGTTTGGGGCTCGGGAAGGAGCAGTTCTTC,CASSLGLGKEQFF
TRBJ1-4,.,.,TRBV7-9,TGTGCCAGCAGCTCTCGACAGAGAAGTGAAAAACTGTTTTTT,CASSSRQRSEKLFF
TRBJ2-1,.,.,TRBV20-1,TGCAGTGCTAGAGATGGGACGGGGGCCAGCTCCTACAATGAGCAGTTCTTC,CSARDGTGASSYNEQFF
TRBJ1-5,.,many,TRBV9,TGTGCCAGCAGCGTATATGATCAGGTAAATCAGCCCCAGCATTTT,CASSVYDQVNQPQHF
TRBJ2-1,TRBD2,many,TRBV30,TGTGCCTGGAGGGCTTTAGCGGGAGTTGAGCAGTTCTTC,CAWRALAGVEQFF
TRBJ1-6,.,many,TRBV25-1,TGTGCCAGCAGTGAGCCTTACTCCTATAATTCACCCCTCCACTTT,CASSEPYSYNSPLHF
TRBJ1-1,.,few,TRBV7-9,TGTGCCAGCCATCAACCGGGACGCAGATTTGAAGCTTTCTTT,CASHQPGRRFEAFF
TRBJ1-1,.,few,TRBV7-9,TGTGCCAGCTGCCGAGAGGCTGAAGCTTTCTTT,CASCREAEAFF
TRBJ2-5,TRBD1,few,TRBV29-1,TGCAGCGTAAGACAGGGTCAAGAGACCCAGTACTTC,CSVRQGQETQYF
TRBJ2-7,.,.,TRBV11-2,TGTGCCAGCAGCTCGGCGCCACTCTCCTACGAGCAGTACTTC,CASSSAPLSYEQYF
TRBJ2-3,TRBD2,many,TRBV9,TGTGCCAGCAGCCATCCCGGTACCCATCTAGCGGGAGGCACAGATACGCAGTATTTT,CASSHPGTHLAGGTDTQYF
TRBJ2-7,.,many,TRBV7-9,TGTGCCAGCAGCTTAGGCGACTTCTACGAGCAGTACTTC,CASSLGDFYEQYF
TRBJ2-2,.,many,TRBV2,TGTGCCAGCAGTGAAGGGTTGGAGCTGTTTTTT,CASSEGLELFF
TRBJ2-1,TRBD2,few,TRBV6-1,TGTGCCAGCATATCTATCCTAGCGGGACACAATGAGCAGTTCTTC,CASISILAGHNEQFF
TRBJ1-5,.,many,TRBV19,TGTGCCAGTAGTAGCCAGACAGCGGGCAATCAGCCCCAGCATTTT,CASSSQTAGNQPQHF
TRBJ2-1,TRBD2,few,TRBV29-1,TGCAGCGTTGACTGGACTAGCGGGATGTTTGAGCAGTTCTTC,CSVDWTSGMFEQFF
TRBJ1-2,.,many,TRBV20-1,TGCAGTGCAATCTCCCCAGCTAACTATGGCTACACCTTC,CSAISPANYGYTF
TRBJ2-2,TRBD2,many,TRBV14,TGTGCCAGCAGCCCATACTATCTAGCGGGAGACGTAACCGGGGAGCTGTTTTTT,CASSPYYLAGDVTGELFF
TRBJ2-5,TRBD2,many,TRBV20-1,TGCAGTGCTAGAGATACGGGAGGGACCCAGTACTTC,CSARDTGGTQYF
TRBJ2-3,.,few,TRBV4-1,TGCGCCAGCAGCCAGACAGGAAGGGATACGCAGTATTTT,CASSQTGRDTQYF